A selection of T cell receptor beta chains follows, all from one sample in a study of T cells in Graves' hyperthyroidism and ophthalmopathy. TCRdb re-analysed the multiplex PCR reads in MiXCR, keeping a single row per CDR3 protein. The table records some 580,000 distinct CDR3 sequences, around 15% of them present only once. The sample consisted of blood. The receptor source for this set is a woman aged 40 to 50 with Graves' ophthalmopathy. CDR3s include the opening cysteine and the closing phenylalanine or tryptophan. Each record gives: clone size, CDR3 length, V gene, J gene, D gene, CDR3 protein, CDR3 DNA. A D gene is named only where the DNA matches it firmly. Size values are once, few and many counts, or a class for expanded clones, and some rows have none.

few,14,TRBV28,TRBJ2-7,.,CASSPDGGNYEQYF,TGTGCCAGCAGTCCGGACGGGGGAAACTACGAGCAGTACTTC
many,14,TRBV12-3/TRBV12-4,TRBJ2-3,.,CASTPQYRADTQYF,TGTGCCAGCACCCCTCAATACCGGGCAGATACGCAGTATTTT
.,13,TRBV5-1,TRBJ1-1,.,CASSLVATTEAFF,TGCGCCAGCAGCTTGGTAGCCACCACTGAAGCTTTCTTT
.,14,TRBV10-1,TRBJ2-2,TRBD2,CASRTSGRAGELFF,TGCGCCAGCAGGACTAGCGGGAGAGCCGGGGAGCTGTTTTTT
few,13,TRBV24-1,TRBJ1-2,.,CATRGMPNYGYTF,TGTGCCACCAGGGGAATGCCTAACTATGGCTACACCTTC
many,14,TRBV4-1,TRBJ2-7,.,CASSQVWQEYEQYF,TGCGCCAGCAGCCAAGTTTGGCAGGAGTACGAGCAGTACTTC
.,15,TRBV6-1,TRBJ2-5,.,CASGGLPGSQETQYF,TGTGCCAGCGGCGGACTCCCGGGCAGTCAAGAGACCCAGTACTTC
many,17,TRBV11-2,TRBJ2-5,TRBD1,CASLGAGGGGIRETQYF,TGTGCCAGCTTAGGGGCAGGGGGCGGCGGGATAAGAGAGACCCAGTACTTC
.,13,TRBV12-5,TRBJ2-1,.,CASGQWGANEQFF,TGTGCTAGTGGTCAGTGGGGGGCAAATGAGCAGTTCTTC
many,12,TRBV12-3/TRBV12-4,TRBJ1-2,.,CASSLDPQGYTF,TGTGCCAGCAGCCTGGACCCACAAGGCTACACCTTC
many,15,TRBV27,TRBJ2-1,TRBD2,CASNKAGGGYNEQFF,TGTGCCAGCAACAAGGCGGGAGGTGGATACAATGAGCAGTTCTTC
many,17,TRBV11-1,TRBJ1-1,.,CASSLGIWAGLNTEAFF,TGTGCCAGCAGCTTAGGTATTTGGGCAGGATTGAACACTGAAGCTTTCTTT
.,18,TRBV15,TRBJ2-2,.,CATSRVFGPGRNTGELFF,TGTGCCACCAGCAGAGTTTTCGGTCCGGGAAGAAACACCGGGGAGCTGTTTTTT
many,15,TRBV15,TRBJ2-1,.,CATSRDRGSYNEQFF,TGTGCCACCAGCAGAGACCGGGGGAGTTACAATGAGCAGTTCTTC
few,13,TRBV20-1,TRBJ2-7,TRBD2,CSALPGGTYEQYF,TGCAGTGCTCTTCCGGGAGGAACCTACGAGCAGTACTTC
many,14,TRBV7-9,TRBJ1-1,.,CATRALGEGVGAFF,TGTGCCACGAGGGCTCTAGGAGAAGGGGTAGGAGCTTTCTTT
few,16,TRBV5-1,TRBJ2-3,TRBD2,CASSFSKRGGTDTQYF,TGCGCCAGCAGCTTTTCGAAACGGGGGGGCACAGATACGCAGTATTTT
few,17,TRBV6-1,TRBJ1-6,TRBD1,CASSLDLVWDRGSPLHF,TGTGCCAGCAGCCTGGACCTTGTTTGGGACAGGGGTTCACCCCTCCACTTT
few,16,TRBV6-5,TRBJ2-5,TRBD2,CASSYPRTSGEETQYF,TGTGCCAGCAGTTACCCCAGGACTAGCGGGGAAGAGACCCAGTACTTC
many,14,TRBV5-1,TRBJ2-7,TRBD2,CASSLREGTYEQYF,TGCGCCAGCAGCTTGCGGGAGGGAACCTACGAGCAGTACTTC